This T cell receptor beta chain was identified during a study of vaccination and CD4 T cells after COVID-19. This clonotype has just a few counts. The antigen remains undetermined. Germline assignment: CDR1 LNHDA and CDR2 SQIVND (reference sequence). The CDR3 has 13 residues. J gave up 4 bases and V 8 bases, and 4 bases lay outside the gene matches. Study conclusions and caveats: From a median of roughly 20 to 40, SARS-CoV-2-reactive clonotypes increased, though not significantly.

Scientists ran DNA taken from cultured CD4+ T cells through the Oncomine TCR Beta short-read assay for sequencing. TCRdb re-analysed the PCR reads in MiXCR, keeping a single row per CDR3 protein. In the table there are a few thousand distinct CDR3 sequences, about 15% of which are singletons. Treatment of the sample: roughly ten-day PBMC culture with coronavirus spike peptide pools or control peptides (ViraFEST assay). The sample was CD4+ T cells from blood, cultured in vitro. This sequence originates from a human donor who had recovered from COVID-19. The rearrangement joins TRBV19 to TRBJ1-2; 10 bases are a match to TRBD1. CDR3 loop: CASRDRGTYGYTF. CDR3 in DNA: TGTGCCAGTCGGGACAGGGGTACCTATGGCTACACCTTC.